The 9 T cell receptor beta chains in this list originate from one sample, sequenced in a study of Graves' ophthalmopathy and Graves' hyperthyroidism (dated by TCRdb to 2017 to 2018). TCRdb names Illumina HiSeq 2000 as the instrument used. For repertoire sequencing, TCR beta CDR3 regions were amplified from RNA transcripts. A first-round RT-PCR used HTBI primers with the Qiagen OneStep RT-PCR kit, followed by a second-round multiplex PCR, size selection and purification. TCRdb reran the public reads through fastp at Q25 and MiXCR, keeping productive beta chains. Identical CDR3 proteins give one entry, which carries the most common genes and DNA. This sample lists around 590,000 distinct CDR3 sequences; under 45% were detected once. Clones ranked in the top ten supply around 4.6% of the sample. Sequencing input: peripheral blood or thyroid tissue (not recorded which). Every receptor here comes from an adult man with Graves' hyperthyroidism.

This chain uses TRBV5-6 with TRBJ2-7; D not resolved. From germline, CDR1 is SGHDT and CDR2 YYEEEE. Between the trimmed V and J ends, which lost 3 bases and 3 bases, there was a span of 16 bases. This CDR3 region has 15 residues. The CDR3 DNA reads TGTGCCAGCAGCTCCCCCCGTAGCAGATACTACGAGCAGTACTTC. It is translated as CASSSPRSRYYEQYF. The complete variable domain, with remaining parts taken from reference TRBV5-6 and TRBJ2-7, reads DAGVTQSPTHLIKTRGQQVTLRCSPKSGHDTVSWYQQALGQGPQFIFQYYEEEERQRGNFPDRFSGHQFPNYSSELNVNALLLGDSALYLCASSSPRSRYYEQYFGPGTRLTVT.

The rearrangement links TRBV20-1 to TRBJ1-5; possibly TRBD1 for D (6 bases). The CDR3 has 13 residues. Trimming cost V 6 bases and J 6 bases, with 15 bases left between them. Germline CDR1 DFQATT, CDR2 SNEGSKA (reference sequence). The CDR3 sequence: CSAQGDTGQPQHF. DNA of the CDR3: TGCAGTGCCCAAGGGGACACGGGTCAGCCCCAGCATTTT.

The chain has TRBV5-1 and TRBJ2-5; 10 bases line up with TRBD2. V gave up 4 bases and J gave up 9 bases; unmatched junction bases: 18. The CDR3 has 17 residues. Germline-derived CDR1 and CDR2 are SGHRS and YFSETQ. The CDR3 DNA follows: TGCGCCAGCAGCCCAAGAGGACTAGCGGAGGCGGGGGAGGCCCAGTACTTC. The encoded protein is CASSPRGLAEAGEAQYF.

Regarding this clonotype: A junction boundary mismatches the germline segment, possibly from a read error. The chain is built from TRBV3-1 and TRBJ2-7, with 8 bases identical to TRBD1. The germline gives CDR1 LGHDT, CDR2 YNNKEL (reference sequence). The CDR3 extends over 18 amino acids. The CDR3 sequence is CTSSQSPLTGAPSYEQYF. CDR3 DNA: TGTACCAGCAGCCAAAGCCCTTTGACAGGGGCGCCATCCTACGAGCAGTACTTC.

A word on this clonotype: A much larger clone differs by one base, so this may be a read error. This sequence joins TRBV9 and TRBJ1-4; TRBD1 might be the D (5 bases). CDR3 size: 14 residues. Germline CDR1 is SGDLS and CDR2 is YYNGEE. CDR3 DNA: TGTGCCAGCAGGACACAGGAACATCTTGCAAAACTGCTTTTT. It translates to CASRTQEHLAKLLF.

The rearrangement uses TRBV29-1 and TRBJ1-2; TRBD1 is a possible D gene (6 bases). Germline-derived CDR1 and CDR2 are SQVTM and ANQGSEA. Trimming stripped 1 base from V and 12 bases from J, with 21 bases between. There are 14 residues in the CDR3. CDR3 coding DNA: TGCAGCGTTGAAGTTTTTGAGGGGGGAATTGGAAACACCTTC. It yields the protein CSVEVFEGGIGNTF. Supplemented by reference TRBV29-1 and TRBJ1-2, the full variable domain reads SAVISQKPSRDICQRGTSLTIQCQVDSQVTMMFWYRQQPGQSLTLIATANQGSEATYESGFVIDKFPISRPNLTFSTLTVSNMSPEDSSIYLCSVEVFEGGIGNTFGSGTRLTVV.

This clonotype was seen repeatedly, ten times or more. The rearrangement uses TRBV5-4 and TRBJ2-2; TRBD2 aligns across 11 bases. Germline CDR1 SGHNT, CDR2 YYREEE (reference sequence). The CDR3 consists of 17 residues. J gave up 7 bases and V 3 bases, and 11 bases lay outside the gene matches. CDR3 sequence (DNA): TGTGCCAGCAGCTCTGAGGGACTAGCGGCCGGGGGCGGGGAGCTGTTTTTT. It specifies CASSSEGLAAGGGELFF.

The chain has TRBV18 and TRBJ2-5; 8 positions match TRBD2. The CDR3 is 16 amino acids. Germline V gene lookup returns CDR1 KGHSH and CDR2 LQKENI. V lost 1 base to trimming and J lost 1 base; unmatched junction nucleotides: 5. CDR3 region: CASSPLFAGGQETQYF. The CDR3, as DNA: TGTGCCAGCTCACCACTTTTTGCGGGGGGCCAAGAGACCCAGTACTTC.

The chain combines TRBV9 with TRBJ1-5; D is uncertain. Trimming stripped 0 bases from V and 0 bases from J, with 7 bases between. The CDR3 spans 15 residues. Germline CDR1 reads SGDLS; CDR2 reads YYNGEE. The DNA for the CDR3 is TGTGCCAGCAGCGTAGTTGGGGATAGCAATCAGCCCCAGCATTTT. Its protein is CASSVVGDSNQPQHF.